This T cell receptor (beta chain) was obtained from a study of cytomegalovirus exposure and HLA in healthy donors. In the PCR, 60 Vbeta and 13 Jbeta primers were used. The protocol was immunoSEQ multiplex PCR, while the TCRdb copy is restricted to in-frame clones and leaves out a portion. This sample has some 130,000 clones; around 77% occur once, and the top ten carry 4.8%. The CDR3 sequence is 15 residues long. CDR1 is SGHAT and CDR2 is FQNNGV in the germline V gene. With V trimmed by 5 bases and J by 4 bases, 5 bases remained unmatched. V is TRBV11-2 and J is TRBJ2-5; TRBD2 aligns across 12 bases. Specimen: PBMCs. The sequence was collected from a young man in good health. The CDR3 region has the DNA TGTGCCAGCAGCCCAGGACTAGCGGGAAGAGAGACCCAGTACTTC. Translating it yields CASSPGLAGRETQYF.